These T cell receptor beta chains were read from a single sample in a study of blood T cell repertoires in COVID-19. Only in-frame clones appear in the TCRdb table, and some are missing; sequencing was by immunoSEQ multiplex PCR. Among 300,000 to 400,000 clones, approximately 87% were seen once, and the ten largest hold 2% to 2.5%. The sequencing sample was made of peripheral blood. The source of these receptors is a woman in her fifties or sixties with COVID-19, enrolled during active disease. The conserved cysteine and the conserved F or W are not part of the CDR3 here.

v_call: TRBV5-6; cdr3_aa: ASSLAVTGVPGANVLT
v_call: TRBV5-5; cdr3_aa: ASSRGGVSTNEKLF
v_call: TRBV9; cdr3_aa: ASSGGDRGVYGYT
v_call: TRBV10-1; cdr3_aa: ASSESRAGGPETQY
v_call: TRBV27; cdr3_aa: ASSPGTGGSGNTIY
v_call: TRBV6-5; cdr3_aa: ASSHRVETQY
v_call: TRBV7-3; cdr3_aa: ASSRGLAGGWEQF
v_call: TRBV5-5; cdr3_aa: ASSASGLQETQY
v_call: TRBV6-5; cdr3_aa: ASSYGHSNYGYT
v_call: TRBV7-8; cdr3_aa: ASSLSGNTEAF
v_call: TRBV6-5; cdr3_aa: ASSYGGQGTTEAF